This T cell receptor (beta chain) was observed in a study of blood T cell repertoires in COVID-19. Study in general: Specimens from acute and convalescent COVID-19 originated in the United States, Italy and Spain. The analysed material was cDNA or gDNA that came from T cells, B-cell-depleted T cells, or PBMCs.

Profiling relied on immunoSEQ multiplex PCR, and the TCRdb table lists in-frame clones only, not all of them. This sample has almost 500,000 clones, with more than 85% found just once. Donors of Cohort 3 who recovered were those that had two negative PCRs, clearance, or symptom resolution. Sequenced input: PBMCs or T cells enriched from blood (not recorded which). This clonotype was obtained from a woman aged 55 to 70 who had recovered from COVID-19.

CDR3 DNA: TGTGCCAGCAGTGAACTCCGGACAGGGGGAGAGACCCAGTACTTC. This gives the protein CASSELRTGGETQYF. This chain joins TRBV6-1 and TRBJ2-5; TRBD1 agrees at 10 bases. Per the germline V gene, CDR1 is MNHNS and CDR2 is SASEGT. The CDR3 covers 15 residues. Losses at the gene ends were 2 bases for V and 4 bases for J; bases not matched to a gene: 4.